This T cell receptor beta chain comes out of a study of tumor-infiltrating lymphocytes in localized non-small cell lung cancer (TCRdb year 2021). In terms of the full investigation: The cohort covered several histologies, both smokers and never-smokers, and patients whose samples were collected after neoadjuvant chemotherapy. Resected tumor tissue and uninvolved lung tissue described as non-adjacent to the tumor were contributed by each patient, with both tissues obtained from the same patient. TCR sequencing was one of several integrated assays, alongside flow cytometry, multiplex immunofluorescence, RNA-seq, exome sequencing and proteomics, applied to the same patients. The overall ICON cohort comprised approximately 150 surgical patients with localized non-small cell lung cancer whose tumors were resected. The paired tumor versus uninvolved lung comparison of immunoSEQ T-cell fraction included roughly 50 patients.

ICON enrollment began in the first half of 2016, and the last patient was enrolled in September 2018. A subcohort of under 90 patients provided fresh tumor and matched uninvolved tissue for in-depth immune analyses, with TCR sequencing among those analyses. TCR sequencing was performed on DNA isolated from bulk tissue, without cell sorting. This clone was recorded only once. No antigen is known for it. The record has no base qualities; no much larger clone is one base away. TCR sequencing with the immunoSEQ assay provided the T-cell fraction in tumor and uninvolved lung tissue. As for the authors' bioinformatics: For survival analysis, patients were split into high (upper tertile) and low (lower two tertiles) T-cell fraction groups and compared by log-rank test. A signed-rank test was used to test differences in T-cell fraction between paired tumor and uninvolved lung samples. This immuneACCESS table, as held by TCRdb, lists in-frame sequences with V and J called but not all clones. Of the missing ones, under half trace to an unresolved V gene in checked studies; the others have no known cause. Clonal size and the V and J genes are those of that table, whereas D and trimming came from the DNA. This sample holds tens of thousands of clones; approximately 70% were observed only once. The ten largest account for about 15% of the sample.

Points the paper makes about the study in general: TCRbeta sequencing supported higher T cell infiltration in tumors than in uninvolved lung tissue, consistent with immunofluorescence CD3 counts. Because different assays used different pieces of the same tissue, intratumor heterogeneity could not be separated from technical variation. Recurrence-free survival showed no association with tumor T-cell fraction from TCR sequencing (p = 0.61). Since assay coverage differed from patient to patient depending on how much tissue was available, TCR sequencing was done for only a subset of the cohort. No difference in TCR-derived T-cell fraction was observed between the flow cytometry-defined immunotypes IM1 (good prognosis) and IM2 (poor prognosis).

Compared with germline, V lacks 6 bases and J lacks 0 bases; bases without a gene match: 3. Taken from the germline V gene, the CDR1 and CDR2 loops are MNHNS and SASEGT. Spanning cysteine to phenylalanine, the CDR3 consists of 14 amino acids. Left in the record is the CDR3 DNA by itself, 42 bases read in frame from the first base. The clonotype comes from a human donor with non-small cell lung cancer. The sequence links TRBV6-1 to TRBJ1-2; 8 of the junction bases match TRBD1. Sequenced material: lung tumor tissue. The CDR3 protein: CASSLQGANYGYTF. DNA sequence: TGTGCCAGCAGCTTACAGGGGGCTAACTATGGCTACACCTTC.